The next 6 T cell receptor beta chains were all read from a single sample in a study of T cells in Graves' hyperthyroidism and ophthalmopathy. Regions amplified from RNA transcripts were the TCR beta CDR3 regions. The TCR CDR3 was amplified in a first-round RT-PCR using the HTBI primer set. Using its own MiXCR run on the multiplex PCR reads, TCRdb lists one record per CDR3 protein. The sample has 300,000 to 500,000 distinct CDR3 sequences; about 15% are singletons. The sample consisted of blood. These receptor sequences come from a woman aged 25 to 45 with Graves' hyperthyroidism.

In its sample, this clonotype was seen many times. The gene calls are TRBV28 and TRBJ2-3, with 13 bases identical to TRBD2. The germline V gene has CDR1 MDHEN and CDR2 SYDVKM. The CDR3 covers 17 residues. The ends lost 0 bases at V and 2 bases at J; junction bases unmatched: 2. CDR3 sequence reads: CASSLWTSGRFTDTQYF. CDR3 in DNA: TGTGCCAGCAGTTTATGGACTAGCGGGAGGTTCACAGATACGCAGTATTTT.

This clonotype was observed a handful of times. V usage is TRBV10-2 and J usage is TRBJ2-7; 10 bases fit TRBD1. This CDR3 region has 11 residues. Germline assignment: CDR1 WSHSY and CDR2 SAAADI. The CDR3 is CGTGGNYEQYF. The CDR3 DNA reads as TGCGGGACAGGGGGGAACTACGAGCAGTACTTC.

Here the CDR3 DNA reads TGTGCCAGCAGCCCAACAGGGGGCTCTTACGCAGATACGCAGTATTTT. Translating it yields CASSPTGGSYADTQYF. V gene TRBV7-6 combines with J gene TRBJ2-3; 9 bases line up with TRBD1. Germline CDR1 and CDR2: SGHVS and FNYEAQ. The CDR3 sequence is 16 residues long. With V trimmed by 5 bases and J by 4 bases, 10 bases remained unmatched.

This clonotype was observed a handful of times. The chain has TRBV28 and TRBJ1-1; 7 positions agree with TRBD1. This CDR3 contains 16 residues. Germline values: CDR1 MDHEN, CDR2 SYDVKM. V shed 5 bases, J shed 0 bases, and the junction held 9 bases outside the gene matches. CDR3 loop: CASSPVRGQMNTEAFF. CDR3 in DNA: TGTGCCAGCAGTCCGGTCCGGGGACAGATGAACACTGAAGCTTTCTTT.

The rearrangement links TRBV18 to TRBJ2-7; D unclear. Trimming cost V 0 bases and J 0 bases, with 9 bases left between them. The V gene's germline CDR1 is KGHSH and CDR2 LQKENI. The length of the CDR3 is 15 residues. The CDR3 spells CASSPPTPFSYEQYF. CDR3 in DNA: TGTGCCAGCTCACCACCTACTCCTTTCTCCTACGAGCAGTACTTC.

This chain joins TRBV9 and TRBJ2-1, with 8 bases that match TRBD2. V gave up 4 bases and J gave up 7 bases; unmatched junction bases: 16. The CDR3 runs 17 residues. CDR1 and CDR2 (germline): SGDLS, YYNGEE. This CDR3 is CASSPGPGGRSLNEQFF. CDR3 bases: TGTGCCAGCAGCCCCGGGCCTGGCGGGAGGTCGTTAAATGAGCAGTTCTTC.